The sequence of this T cell receptor (beta chain) was determined in a study of Ad26.COV2.S vaccination and SARS-CoV-2 variants. The treatment here: about 20 received Ad26.COV2.S at low or high dose, single or two shots; 5 received placebo; per-sample allocation not given. Collection of the samples took place on day 63 after the first injection of vaccine or placebo. Germline V lookup: CDR1 LNHDA, CDR2 SQIVND (reference sequence). V was clipped by 1 base and J by 2 bases; unmatched bases: 4. CDR3 size: 16 residues. Here immunoSEQ multiplex PCR was the method, and the copy in TCRdb shows in-frame clones only, minus some. The sample holds more than 300,000 clones, 80% to 90% seen once.

The V and J genes are TRBV19 and TRBJ2-3; 9 bases align to TRBD2. This receptor was obtained from a person aged 18 to 59 who received the Ad26.COV2.S COVID-19 vaccine or a placebo. Here the sequenced sample was peripheral blood, taken in a trial of Ad26.COV2.S vaccine versus placebo. This CDR3 is CASSIGLAGNTDTQYF. In nucleotides, the CDR3 is TGTGCCAGTAGTATAGGTCTAGCGGGAAACACAGATACGCAGTATTTT. The variable domain in full, with the rest retrieved from reference TRBV19 and TRBJ2-3, is DGGITQSPKYLFRKEGQNVTLSCEQNLNHDAMYWYRQDPGQGLRLIYYSQIVNDFQKGDIAEGYSVSREKKESFPLTVTSAQKNPTAFYLCASSIGLAGNTDTQYFGPGTRLTVL.